Reported below is one T cell receptor beta chain. Its antigen is not identified. As to treatment: about 20 received Ad26.COV2.S at low or high dose, single or two shots; 5 received placebo; per-sample allocation not given. Repertoires come from day 63 after the first vaccine or placebo injection. This specimen comes from a study of Ad26.COV2.S vaccination and SARS-CoV-2 variants. Study context: Donor allocation was to the COV1001 Ad26.COV2.S trial arm.

CDR3 size: 14 residues. Between the trimmed V and J ends, which lost 6 bases and 6 bases, there was a span of 16 bases. From germline, CDR1 is MDHEN and CDR2 SYDVKM. Data came from immunoSEQ multiplex PCR; TCRdb stores just in-frame clones and leaves some out. The sample includes more than 300,000 clones, approximately 90% of them seen just once. General observations from the study: Vaccinees showed greater spike-specific TCR breadth than placebo recipients. Vaccinees and placebo recipients showed similar non-spike TCR breadth.

V is TRBV28 and J is TRBJ2-3; either TRBD1 or TRBD2 may fit D (6 bases each). The clonotype comes from a person aged 18-60 years who received the Ad26.COV2.S COVID-19 vaccine or a placebo. The sample here was peripheral blood, taken in a trial of Ad26.COV2.S vaccine versus placebo. CDR3 loop: CASRTTRGPDTQYF. In DNA, the CDR3 is TGTGCCAGCAGGACGACCCGGGGGCCGGATACGCAGTATTTT.